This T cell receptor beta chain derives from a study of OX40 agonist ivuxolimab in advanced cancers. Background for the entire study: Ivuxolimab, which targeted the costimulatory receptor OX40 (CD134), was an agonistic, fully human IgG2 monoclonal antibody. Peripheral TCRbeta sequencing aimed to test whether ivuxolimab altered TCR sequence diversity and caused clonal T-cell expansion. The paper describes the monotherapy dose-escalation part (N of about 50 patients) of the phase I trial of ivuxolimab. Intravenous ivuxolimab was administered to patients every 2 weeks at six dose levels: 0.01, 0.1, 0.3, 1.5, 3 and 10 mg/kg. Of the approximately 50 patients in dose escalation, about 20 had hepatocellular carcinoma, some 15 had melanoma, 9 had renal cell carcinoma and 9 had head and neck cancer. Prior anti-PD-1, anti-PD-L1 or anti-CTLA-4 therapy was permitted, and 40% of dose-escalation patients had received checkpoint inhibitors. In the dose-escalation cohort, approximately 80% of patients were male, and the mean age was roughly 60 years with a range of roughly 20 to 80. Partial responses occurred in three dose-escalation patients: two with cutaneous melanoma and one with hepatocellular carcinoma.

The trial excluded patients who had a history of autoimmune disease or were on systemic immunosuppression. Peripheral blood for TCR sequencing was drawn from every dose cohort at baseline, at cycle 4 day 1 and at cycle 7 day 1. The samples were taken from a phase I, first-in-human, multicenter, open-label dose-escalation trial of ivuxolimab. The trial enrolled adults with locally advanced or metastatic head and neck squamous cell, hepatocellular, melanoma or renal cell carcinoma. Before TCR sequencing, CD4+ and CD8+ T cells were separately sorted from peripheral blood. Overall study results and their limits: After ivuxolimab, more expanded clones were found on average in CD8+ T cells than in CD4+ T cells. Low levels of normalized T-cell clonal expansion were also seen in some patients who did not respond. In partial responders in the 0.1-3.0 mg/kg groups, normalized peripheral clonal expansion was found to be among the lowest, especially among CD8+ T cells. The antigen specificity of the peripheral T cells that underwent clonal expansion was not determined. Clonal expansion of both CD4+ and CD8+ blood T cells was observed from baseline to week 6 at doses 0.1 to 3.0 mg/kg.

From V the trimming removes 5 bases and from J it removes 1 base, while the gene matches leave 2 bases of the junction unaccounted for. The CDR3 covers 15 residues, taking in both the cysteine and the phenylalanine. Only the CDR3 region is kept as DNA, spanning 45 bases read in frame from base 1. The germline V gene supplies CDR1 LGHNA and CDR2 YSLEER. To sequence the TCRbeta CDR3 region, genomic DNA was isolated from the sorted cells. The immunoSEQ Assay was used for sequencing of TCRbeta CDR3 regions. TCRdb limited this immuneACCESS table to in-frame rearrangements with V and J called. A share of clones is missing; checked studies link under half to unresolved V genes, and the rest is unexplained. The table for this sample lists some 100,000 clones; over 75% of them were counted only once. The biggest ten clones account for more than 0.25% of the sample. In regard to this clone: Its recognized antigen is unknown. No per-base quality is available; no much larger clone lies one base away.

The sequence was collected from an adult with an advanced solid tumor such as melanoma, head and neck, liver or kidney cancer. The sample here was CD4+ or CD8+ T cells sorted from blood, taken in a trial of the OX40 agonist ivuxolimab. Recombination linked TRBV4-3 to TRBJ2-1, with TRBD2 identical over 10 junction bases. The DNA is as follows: TGCGCCAGCAGCAGGACTAGCGGATCCTACAATGAGCAGTTCTTC. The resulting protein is CASSRTSGSYNEQFF.